Reported below is one TCR beta chain. Its antigen is currently unknown. The CDR3 loop spans 14 amino acids. The germline V and J ends were trimmed by 6 bases and 8 bases, with 16 bases remaining between them. CDR1 SNHLY and CDR2 FYNNEI come from the germline V gene. Profiling relied on immunoSEQ multiplex PCR, and the TCRdb table lists in-frame clones only, not all of them. The sample contains about 350,000 clones, just over 90% of which appear only once. This record comes from a study of Ad26.COV2.S vaccination and SARS-CoV-2 variants. Findings of the study overall: Comparability of non-spike TCR breadth was observed across vaccine and placebo recipients. The placebo group had lower spike-specific TCR breadth than the vaccine recipients did.

The sequence was obtained from a human donor who had recovered from COVID-19. The V gene is TRBV2, the J gene TRBJ1-4, with D possibly being TRBD1 (5 bases). Here the sequenced sample was peripheral blood, taken after recovery from COVID-19. CDR3 sequence: CASRVRQNGEKLFF. The CDR3 bases are TGTGCCAGCAGAGTGCGACAGAACGGGGAAAAACTGTTTTTT.